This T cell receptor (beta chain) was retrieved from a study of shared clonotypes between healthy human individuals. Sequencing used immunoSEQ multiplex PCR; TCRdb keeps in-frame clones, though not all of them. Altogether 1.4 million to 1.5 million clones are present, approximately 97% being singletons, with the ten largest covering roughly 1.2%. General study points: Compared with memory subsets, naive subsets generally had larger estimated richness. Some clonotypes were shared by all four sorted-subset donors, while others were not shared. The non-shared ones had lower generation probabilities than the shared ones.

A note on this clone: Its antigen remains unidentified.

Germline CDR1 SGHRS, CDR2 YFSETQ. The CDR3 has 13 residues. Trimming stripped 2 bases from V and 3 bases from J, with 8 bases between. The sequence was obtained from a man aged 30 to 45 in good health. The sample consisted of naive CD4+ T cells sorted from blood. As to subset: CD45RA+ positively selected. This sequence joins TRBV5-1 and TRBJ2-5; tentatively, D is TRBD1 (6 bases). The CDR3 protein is CASSFHREETQYF. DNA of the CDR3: TGCGCCAGCAGCTTCCACAGGGAAGAGACCCAGTACTTC.